This T cell receptor beta chain was sequenced during a study of beta chain features in type 1 diabetes. About this clone itself: What it recognizes is unknown.

Germline lookup yields CDR1 MRHNA and CDR2 SNTAGT. V was pared by 3 bases and J by 1 base, with 6 bases between. The CDR3 loop spans 14 amino acids. Since all of the isolated RNA was reverse transcribed, expressed TCRB transcripts were what got sequenced. Generated by immunoSEQ multiplex PCR, the TCRdb table keeps only in-frame clones and is missing some. The repertoire consists of 400,000 or so clones, with around 12% occurring once and the leading ten covering 0.0095% to 0.012%. Overall study results and limits: Within each of all four CD4+ subsets, Type 1 diabetes patients had TCRB CDR3s that were moderately but significantly shorter.

The sequence was obtained from a young woman with type 1 diabetes. This chain uses TRBV6-4 with TRBJ2-2; D is unresolved. Sample: naive CD4+ T cells from blood. The CDR3 DNA is TGTGCCAGCAGTGATTGGCAGAACACCGGGGAGCTGTTTTTT. Translation: CASSDWQNTGELFF.